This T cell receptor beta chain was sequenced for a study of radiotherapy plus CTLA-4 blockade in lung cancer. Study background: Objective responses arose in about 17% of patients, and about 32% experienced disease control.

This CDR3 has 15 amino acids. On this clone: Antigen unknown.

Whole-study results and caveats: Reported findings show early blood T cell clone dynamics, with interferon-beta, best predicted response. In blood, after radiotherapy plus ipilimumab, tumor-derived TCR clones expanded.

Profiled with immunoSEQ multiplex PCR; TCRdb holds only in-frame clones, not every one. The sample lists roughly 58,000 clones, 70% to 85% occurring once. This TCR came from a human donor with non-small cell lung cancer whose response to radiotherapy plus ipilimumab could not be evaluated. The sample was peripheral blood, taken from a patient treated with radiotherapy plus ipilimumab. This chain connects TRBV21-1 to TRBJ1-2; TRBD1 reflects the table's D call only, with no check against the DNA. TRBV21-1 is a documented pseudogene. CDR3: CASTPQGAGNYGYTF. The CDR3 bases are TGTGCCAGCACCCCACAGGGGGCCGGTAACTATGGCTACACCTTC.